This T cell receptor beta chain was identified in a study of blood T cell repertoires in COVID-19. Germline-derived CDR1 and CDR2 are SGHRS and YFSETQ. This CDR3 has 14 residues. Trimming removed 5 bases from V and 8 bases from J; junction bases left unmatched: 8. Sequencing used immunoSEQ multiplex PCR; TCRdb keeps in-frame clones, though not all of them. This sample yields under 200,000 clones, of which over 80% are seen a single time; 3.5% to 5% belongs to the top ten. This TCR came from a woman aged 45-60 years who had recovered from COVID-19. The source material was PBMCs or T cells enriched from blood (not recorded which). The chain carries TRBV5-1 and TRBJ2-1; 9 bases are shared with TRBD2. The CDR3 nucleotides read TGCGCCAGCAGGCACGCGGGGGGGCAGGATGAGCAGTTCTTC. It specifies CASRHAGGQDEQFF.